This TCR beta chain is from a study of monozygotic twins with inflammatory bowel disease. Study observations and caveats: IBD patients shared fewer clonotypes with other individuals than healthy twins, especially patients with disease activity signs.

Collection yielded roughly 2.5 ml of blood per donor. Germline values: CDR1 SGHVS, CDR2 FQNEAQ. The CDR3 totals 16 residues. Details on this clonotype: Its antigen is undetermined.

Following a re-call of the 5' RACE reads, TCRdb has one entry per CDR3 protein and lacks DNA. The sample has about 140,000 distinct CDR3 sequences; the top ten hold more than 1%. The clonotype comes from a human donor with ulcerative colitis or Crohn's disease, or a healthy co-twin of an affected twin (not recorded which). V gene TRBV7-8 combines with J gene TRBJ2-5; TCRdb lists TRBD2, though no DNA is available to test this call. Sequenced: blood. This CDR3 is CASSNLRAGSIETQYF.